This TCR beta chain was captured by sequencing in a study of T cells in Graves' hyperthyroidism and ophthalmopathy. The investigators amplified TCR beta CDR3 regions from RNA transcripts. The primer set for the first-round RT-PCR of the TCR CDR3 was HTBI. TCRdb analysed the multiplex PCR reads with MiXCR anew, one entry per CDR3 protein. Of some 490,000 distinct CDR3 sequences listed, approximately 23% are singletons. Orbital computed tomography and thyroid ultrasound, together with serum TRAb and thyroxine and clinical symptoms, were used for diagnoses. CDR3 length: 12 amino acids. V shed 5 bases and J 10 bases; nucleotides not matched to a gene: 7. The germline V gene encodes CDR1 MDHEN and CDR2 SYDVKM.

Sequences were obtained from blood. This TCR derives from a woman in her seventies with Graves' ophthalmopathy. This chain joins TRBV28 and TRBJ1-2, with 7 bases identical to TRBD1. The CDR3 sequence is CASSRMDRIYTF. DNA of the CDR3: TGTGCCAGCAGTAGAATGGACAGGATCTACACCTTC.